This is a list of T cell receptor beta chains from one sample in a study of cytomegalovirus exposure and HLA in healthy donors. Data came from immunoSEQ multiplex PCR; TCRdb stores just in-frame clones and leaves some out. The table records about 130,000 clones, roughly 79% of them present only once. The source material was PBMCs. These receptors originate from a woman in her 40s in good health and CMV-seronegative. CDR3s include the opening cysteine and the closing phenylalanine or tryptophan. A D gene is named only where the DNA matches it firmly. Size tells how often a clone was seen (once, few, many) or the class of an expanded clone, and some rows leave it out.

J gene	D gene	clone size	V gene	CDR3 protein	CDR3 DNA
TRBJ1-1	.	.	TRBV27	CASRRSGLEKAFF	TGTGCCAGCAGAAGATCAGGGCTTGAAAAAGCTTTCTTT
TRBJ1-2	TRBD1	.	TRBV28	CASSLGTGRGGYTF	TGTGCCAGCAGTTTGGGGACAGGGCGGGGTGGCTACACCTTC
TRBJ2-3	TRBD2	once	TRBV9	CASSVSGMAGDTQYF	TGTGCCAGCAGCGTTAGCGGGATGGCGGGGGATACGCAGTATTTT
TRBJ2-2	TRBD2	.	TRBV9	CASSPGLANTGELFF	TGTGCCAGCAGCCCGGGACTAGCGAACACCGGGGAGCTGTTTTTT
TRBJ2-1	.	.	TRBV21-1	CASSKHGEQFF	TGTGCCAGCAGCAAACACGGGGAGCAGTTCTTC
TRBJ2-3	.	.	TRBV19	CASSGAKRGTDTQYF	TGTGCCAGTAGCGGGGCTAAACGGGGGACAGATACGCAGTATTTT
TRBJ2-5	TRBD1	.	TRBV7-9	CASSRNRGSGETQYF	TGTGCCAGCAGTCGAAACAGGGGGTCGGGAGAGACCCAGTACTTC
TRBJ1-2	.	.	TRBV6-1	CASSEAWGGYTF	TGTGCCAGCAGTGAAGCCTGGGGCGGCTACACCTTC
TRBJ2-1	.	.	TRBV21-1	CASSPEGKEGPSSYNEQFF	TGTGCCAGCAGCCCAGAAGGGAAGGAGGGCCCAAGCTCCTACAATGAGCAGTTCTTC
TRBJ2-2	TRBD1	.	TRBV30	CAWSDGQGQLFF	TGTGCCTGGAGTGACGGACAGGGACAGCTGTTTTTT
TRBJ2-3	TRBD2	.	TRBV9	CASSPLASGRDTDTQYF	TGTGCCAGCAGCCCACTTGCTAGCGGGAGGGACACAGATACGCAGTATTTT
TRBJ1-1	TRBD1	.	TRBV5-1	CASSLDPGQGCTEAFF	TGCGCCAGCAGCTTGGATCCGGGACAGGGATGCACTGAAGCTTTCTTT
TRBJ1-1	.	.	TRBV19	CASSPPRGTEAFF	TGTGCCAGTAGCCCTCCGCGGGGCACTGAAGCTTTCTTT
TRBJ2-3	TRBD2	.	TRBV10-3	CAISDREGDTQYF	TGTGCCATCAGTGACAGGGAGGGGGATACGCAGTATTTT
TRBJ2-7	TRBD2	few	TRBV7-2	CASSFASGESSYEQYF	TGTGCCAGCAGCTTTGCTAGCGGGGAGAGCTCCTACGAGCAGTACTTC
TRBJ2-7	TRBD1	once	TRBV7-8	CASSVDRAYEQYF	TGTGCCAGCAGCGTAGACAGGGCCTACGAGCAGTACTTC
TRBJ2-7	.	.	TRBV5-1	CASTRESTTYEQYF	TGCGCCAGCACCCGGGAGAGCACCACCTACGAGCAGTACTTC
TRBJ2-7	.	.	TRBV7-9	CASSLNREGGQYF	TGTGCCAGCAGCTTAAACAGGGAAGGCGGGCAGTACTTC
TRBJ1-6	.	.	TRBV5-6	CASRSGTLSSYNSPLHF	TGTGCCAGCCGATCGGGGACTCTTAGCTCCTATAATTCACCCCTCCACTTT
TRBJ2-3	TRBD2	.	TRBV11-2	CASSWEVTSGASTDTQYF	TGTGCCAGCAGCTGGGAAGTCACTAGCGGAGCCTCCACAGATACGCAGTATTTT